One sample yielded the 27 T cell receptor beta chains listed below, sequenced in a study of T cell responses to AZD1222 COVID-19 vaccine. This table comes from immunoSEQ multiplex PCR, and its TCRdb copy is limited to in-frame clones, with some not included. The sample lists around 99,000 clones; roughly 90% were seen once. This specimen was peripheral blood, taken 28 days after the second AZD1222 dose. These receptors all come from an adult who received the AZD1222 COVID-19 vaccine.

This clone was picked up one time. The rearrangement joins TRBV6-5 to TRBJ2-2, with 8 bases that match TRBD1. This CDR3 comprises 15 residues. Losses at the gene ends were 9 bases for V and 0 bases for J; bases not matched to a gene: 6. The germline V gene encodes CDR1 MNHEY and CDR2 SVGAGI. DNA for the CDR3: TGTGCCAGTGGACAGGGACGGTCGAACACCGGGGAGCTGTTTTTT. This gives the protein CASGQGRSNTGELFF.

V and J are TRBV7-6 and TRBJ1-3; D might be TRBD1 (6 bases). This CDR3 region has 14 residues. Germline V lookup: CDR1 SGHVS, CDR2 FNYEAQ. V lost 5 bases, J lost 0 bases, and 8 bases lay in between. Here the CDR3 reads CASSQDSSGNTIYF. As DNA, the CDR3 is TGTGCCAGCAGCCAGGACAGCTCTGGAAACACCATATATTTT.

The DNA of the CDR3 is TGTGCCAGTAGTGTGGGCAGGGCGGGAACTGAAGCTTTCTTT. This gives the protein CASSVGRAGTEAFF. The rearrangement joins TRBV19 to TRBJ1-1; possible D gene TRBD1, 5 bases. The CDR3 length is 14 residues. Deletions cut 5 bases from V and 5 bases from J, with 15 bases between. CDR1 LNHDA and CDR2 SQIVND come from the germline V gene (reference sequence).

J is TRBJ2-3 and V is TRBV5-1, with unresolved D. V lost 7 bases, J lost 3 bases, and 6 bases lay in between. Germline values: CDR1 SGHRS, CDR2 YFSETQ. The CDR3 has 11 amino acids. The CDR3 region is CASSRTDTQYF. DNA for the CDR3: TGCGCCAGCTCCCGAACAGATACGCAGTATTTT.

CDR3 in DNA: TGTGCCAGCAGTGAGGGGACTAGTCATGATACGCAGTATTTT. Translation: CASSEGTSHDTQYF. The J gene is TRBJ2-3, the V gene TRBV6-1; 8 bases map to TRBD2. CDR1 is MNHNS, CDR2 SASEGT, per germline. CDR3 length: 14 amino acids. The ends lost 3 bases at V and 6 bases at J; junction bases unmatched: 5.

The V call is TRBV7-9, the J call TRBJ1-2; tentatively, D is TRBD1 (6 bases). The germline V gene has CDR1 SEHNR and CDR2 FQNEAQ (reference sequence). This CDR3 has 14 residues. V was pared by 1 base and J by 2 bases, with 8 bases between. CDR3: CASSLGQGNYGYTF. The DNA for the CDR3 is TGTGCCAGCAGCTTAGGTCAGGGGAACTATGGCTACACCTTC.

The chain links TRBV19 to TRBJ1-4, with D unresolved. Trimming stripped 5 bases from V and 0 bases from J, with 7 bases between. Germline-derived CDR1 and CDR2 are LNHDA and SQIVND (reference sequence). The CDR3 runs 14 residues. CDR3 amino acids: CASSRTTTNEKLFF. The CDR3, as DNA: TGTGCCAGTAGTCGAACCACAACTAATGAAAAACTGTTTTTT.

V gene TRBV3-1 (or the pseudogene TRBV3-2) combines with J gene TRBJ1-1; a weak D match, TRBD1 (5 bases). From germline, CDR1 is LGHDT and CDR2 YNNKEL (reference sequence). This CDR3 contains 17 residues. Trimming pared 0 bases from V and 4 bases from J, leaving 18 bases between. The CDR3 DNA sequence: TGTGCCAGCAGCCAAGATTGGGCAGGGACGTCTATCACTGAAGCTTTCTTT. Its protein is CASSQDWAGTSITEAFF.

This chain uses TRBV5-1 with TRBJ2-7, with D unresolved. The CDR3 is 13 residues long. Germline V lookup: CDR1 SGHRS, CDR2 YFSETQ. Trimming stripped 0 bases from V and 2 bases from J, with 6 bases between. CDR3 in amino acids: CASSLVGTYEQYF. CDR3 in DNA: TGCGCCAGCAGCTTGGTTGGAACCTACGAGCAGTACTTC.

This chain links TRBV27 with TRBJ1-2, with 7 bases that match TRBD1. V lost 2 bases to trimming and J lost 8 bases; unmatched junction nucleotides: 2. This CDR3 comprises 12 residues. Germline values: CDR1 MNHEY, CDR2 SMNVEV (reference sequence). Here the CDR3 reads CASSLLGQGYTF. The CDR3 DNA reads TGTGCCAGCAGTTTACTGGGACAGGGCTACACCTTC.

The V and J genes are TRBV6-1 and TRBJ1-5; 8 bases align to TRBD1. Germline V gives CDR1 MNHNS, CDR2 SASEGT. CDR3 length: 17 residues. Germline trimming cut 2 bases from V and 0 bases from J; bases unmatched to any gene: 6. CDR3 in amino acids: CASSEPRTGRSNQPQHF. As DNA, the CDR3 is TGTGCCAGCAGTGAACCTCGGACAGGGCGTAGCAATCAGCCCCAGCATTTT.

J is TRBJ1-6 and V is TRBV4-1; D not certain. The germline V gene has CDR1 MGHRA and CDR2 YSYEKL. The CDR3 extends over 16 amino acids. The V end lost 0 bases, the J end lost 6 bases, and 12 bases lay between the germline ends. Here the CDR3 DNA reads TGCGCCAGCAGCCAAGAAATCGCCGGCTTTAATTCACCCCTCCACTTT. Translated, it gives CASSQEIAGFNSPLHF.

The V gene is TRBV19, the J gene TRBJ2-5; 9 bases are a match to TRBD1. This CDR3 is 15 amino acids long. V shed 7 bases and J 1 base; nucleotides not matched to a gene: 7. CDR1 is LNHDA, CDR2 SQIVND, per germline (reference sequence). The CDR3 DNA follows: TGTGCCAGTACTCCGGACAGGGGTACCCAAGAGACCCAGTACTTC. Translation: CASTPDRGTQETQYF.

J is TRBJ2-1 and V is TRBV11-3; 9 bases line up with TRBD1. This CDR3 has 16 amino acids. J gave up 3 bases and V 5 bases, and 8 bases lay outside the gene matches. CDR1 and CDR2 (germline): SGHNT, YENEEA. This chain's CDR3 is CASSPGTGSSYNEQFF. The CDR3 nucleotides are TGTGCCAGCAGCCCCGGGACAGGGAGCAGCTACAATGAGCAGTTCTTC.

The J gene is TRBJ2-7, the V gene TRBV7-3; D is ambiguous. The length of the CDR3 is 13 residues. The V gene lost 0 bases and the J gene lost 3 bases, with 6 bases spanning the gap. CDR1 is SGHTA and CDR2 is FQGTGA in the germline V gene. CDR3 sequence: CASSLTPGYEQYF. DNA for the CDR3: TGTGCCAGCAGCTTAACTCCCGGCTACGAGCAGTACTTC. The full variable domain, its missing parts supplied by reference TRBV7-3 and TRBJ2-7, is GAGVSQTPSNKVTEKGKYVELRCDPISGHTALYWYRQSLGQGPEFLIYFQGTGAADDSGLPNDRFFAVRPEGSVSTLKIQRTERGDSAVYLCASSLTPGYEQYFGPGTRLTVT.

This chain links TRBV7-9 with TRBJ2-1, with D possibly matching TRBD1 (6 bases). The CDR3 runs 15 residues. V shed 4 bases and J shed 0 bases, with 10 bases lying between them. CDR1 is SEHNR and CDR2 is FQNEAQ in the germline V gene (reference sequence). CDR3 sequence: CASSSQGGSYNEQFF. As DNA, the CDR3 is TGTGCCAGCAGCTCACAGGGTGGCTCCTACAATGAGCAGTTCTTC.

J is TRBJ2-2 and V is TRBV19; D remains unclear. Germline CDR1 is LNHDA and CDR2 is SQIVND (reference sequence). The CDR3 runs to 16 residues. The V gene lost 4 bases and the J gene lost 4 bases, with 16 bases spanning the gap. CDR3 amino acids: CASSNSETLLTGELFF. The CDR3 coding sequence is TGTGCCAGTAGTAACTCTGAGACACTCCTCACCGGGGAGCTGTTTTTT.

J is TRBJ2-2 and V is TRBV5-6; 9 bases are shared with TRBD1. The junction had 6 bases not matched to a gene; V was cut back by 2 bases and J by 7 bases. The germline V gene has CDR1 SGHDT and CDR2 YYEEEE. The length of the CDR3 is 15 residues. CDR3 DNA sequence: TGTGCCAGCAGCTTTACAGGGGGCGCGGTCGGGGAGCTGTTTTTT. It specifies CASSFTGGAVGELFF.

The chain recombines TRBV20-1 with TRBJ2-1; 14 nucleotides line up with TRBD2. The CDR3 contains 16 residues. Germline loops: CDR1 DFQATT, CDR2 SNEGSKA (reference sequence). Trimming at V came to 3 bases and at J to 4 bases, leaving 5 bases not matched to a gene. The CDR3 sequence is CSASGLAGGGYNEQFF. In nucleotides, the CDR3 is TGCAGTGCTAGTGGACTAGCGGGAGGAGGGTACAATGAGCAGTTCTTC.

V and J are TRBV2 and TRBJ2-1; D possibly uses TRBD1 or TRBD2 (5 bases each). Trimming removed 6 bases from V and 7 bases from J, with 16 bases in between. Looked up from germline, CDR1 is SNHLY and CDR2 is FYNNEI. This CDR3 is built from 14 residues. The CDR3 is CASSGLRGKNEQFF. Written as DNA, the CDR3 is TGTGCCAGCAGCGGTCTGAGGGGAAAAAATGAGCAGTTCTTC.

The chain carries TRBV9 and TRBJ1-2, with 10 bases identical to TRBD1. Germline lookup yields CDR1 SGDLS and CDR2 YYNGEE. Trimming cost V 3 bases and J 5 bases; bases outside gene matches: 1. The CDR3 runs 13 residues. The CDR3 loop is CASSGDRGYGYTF. CDR3 DNA sequence: TGTGCCAGCAGCGGGGACAGGGGATATGGCTACACCTTC.

The chain is built from TRBV2 and TRBJ1-2; 8 nucleotides agree with TRBD1. This CDR3 contains 14 residues. J was trimmed by 3 bases and V by 4 bases; bases with no gene match: 4. Germline CDR1 reads SNHLY; CDR2 reads FYNNEI. The CDR3 protein is CASSGRGHDYGYTF. CDR3 nucleotides: TGTGCCAGCAGTGGCAGGGGGCATGACTATGGCTACACCTTC.

The chain employs TRBV5-1 and TRBJ2-7; the D gene is possibly TRBD1 (6 bases). The CDR3 is 15 amino acids. CDR1 and CDR2 from the germline V gene are SGHRS and YFSETQ. Trimming removed 3 bases from V and 3 bases from J, with 16 bases in between. CDR3 nucleotide sequence: TGCGCCAGCAGCTCACAACCTGGACAGAACTACGAGCAGTACTTC. Translating it yields CASSSQPGQNYEQYF.

The rearrangement links TRBV2 to TRBJ2-2; D not certain. This CDR3 comprises 16 residues. V was cut by 2 bases and J by 1 base, with 11 bases left in between. Germline CDR1 is SNHLY and CDR2 is FYNNEI. As DNA, the CDR3 is TGTGCCAGCAGTGAACTGGGCAGACAGAACACCGGGGAGCTGTTTTTT. It encodes CASSELGRQNTGELFF.

The genes are TRBV6-5 and TRBJ2-7; TRBD2 aligns across 8 bases. The length of the CDR3 is 14 residues. CDR1 and CDR2 from the germline V gene are MNHEY and SVGAGI. Trimming cost V 11 bases and J 6 bases; bases outside gene matches: 15. The CDR3 sequence is CASSRGRQESEQYF. The CDR3 region has the DNA TGTGCCTCCTCCCGCGGGAGGCAAGAAAGCGAGCAGTACTTC.

This clone has a handful of counts. The CDR3 DNA is TGTGCCAGCAGTGAACGGTTATCTGTCGGTACCTACGAGCAGTACTTC. Protein: CASSERLSVGTYEQYF. This rearrangement joins TRBV6-1 to TRBJ2-7; the D is unclear. This CDR3 is built from 16 residues. Germline CDR1 reads MNHNS; CDR2 reads SASEGT. Trimming left V 2 bases short and J 2 bases short, with 16 bases between.

This clone was recorded once. The chain joins TRBV14 to TRBJ2-1; 7 bases map to TRBD1. The trim removed 0 bases at V and 3 bases at J, leaving 11 bases unmatched. CDR1 is SGHDN, CDR2 FVKESK, per germline. The CDR3 totals 18 residues. The CDR3 bases are TGTGCCAGCAGCCAAGAGCTACCCGGACAGGAGAACTACAATGAGCAGTTCTTC. It translates to CASSQELPGQENYNEQFF.